This T cell receptor beta chain appears in the sequencing data of a study of blood T cell repertoires in COVID-19. In the original processing: From reference gene primer amplification, estimates of nucleated cell counts were derived. Using immunoSEQ multiplex PCR, the repertoire was profiled, and TCRdb retains in-frame clones only, with some absent. D and trimming were read from the DNA, whereas the V and J calls and clone size are those reported in that table. Of a few hundred thousand clones listed, about 85% are singletons. Germline CDR1 reads LNHNV; CDR2 reads YYDKDF (reference sequence). V lost 1 base to trimming and J lost 1 base; unmatched junction nucleotides: 11. The CDR3 covers 19 residues.

The chain joins TRBV15 to TRBJ2-3; the match to TRBD2 covers 10 bases. Material for sequencing was peripheral blood. This clonotype was obtained from an elderly woman with active or convalescent COVID-19. CDR3 region: CATSRVGSASGGGTDTQYF. Here the CDR3 DNA reads TGTGCCACCAGCAGAGTTGGATCCGCGAGCGGGGGGGGCACAGATACGCAGTATTTT.